This TCR beta chain was found in a study of OX40 agonist ivuxolimab in advanced cancers. About the study: Prior therapy, whether anti-PD-1, anti-PD-L1 or anti-CTLA-4, was allowed, and more than 35% had some.

Some clones are missing from TCRdb's copy, which holds only in-frame ones; the method was immunoSEQ multiplex PCR. Of 150,000 to 190,000 clones detected, 94% appear once; the ten largest clones hold around 0.33%. Germline CDR1 is MNHNY and CDR2 is SVGAGI (reference sequence). Trimming at V came to 4 bases and at J to 4 bases, leaving 7 bases not matched to a gene. The CDR3 sequence is 15 residues long. Sequencing was performed on CD4+ or CD8+ T cells sorted from blood, taken in a trial of the OX40 agonist ivuxolimab. The TCR originated in an adult with an advanced solid tumor such as melanoma, head and neck, liver or kidney cancer. V usage is TRBV6-6 and J usage is TRBJ2-5; 9 bases fit TRBD1. The CDR3 protein is CASSFRQGVGETQYF. The CDR3 region has the DNA TGTGCCAGCAGTTTCAGACAGGGGGTGGGAGAGACCCAGTACTTC.